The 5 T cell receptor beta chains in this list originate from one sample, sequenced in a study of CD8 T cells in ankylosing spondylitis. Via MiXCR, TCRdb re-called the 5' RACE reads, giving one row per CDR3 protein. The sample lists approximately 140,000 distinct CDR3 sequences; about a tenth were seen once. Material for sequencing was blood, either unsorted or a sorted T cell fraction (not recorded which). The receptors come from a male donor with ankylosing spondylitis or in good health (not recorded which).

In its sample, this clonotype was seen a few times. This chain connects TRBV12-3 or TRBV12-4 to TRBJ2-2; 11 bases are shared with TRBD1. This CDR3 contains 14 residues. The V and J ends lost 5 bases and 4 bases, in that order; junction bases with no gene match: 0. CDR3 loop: CASSGTGGTGELFF. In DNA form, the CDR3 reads TGTGCCAGCAGTGGGACAGGGGGCACCGGGGAGCTGTTTTTT.

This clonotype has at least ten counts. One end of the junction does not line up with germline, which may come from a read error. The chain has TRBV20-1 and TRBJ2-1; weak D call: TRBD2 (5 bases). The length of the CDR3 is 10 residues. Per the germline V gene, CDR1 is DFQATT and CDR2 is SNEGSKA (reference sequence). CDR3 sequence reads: CSAGSDSTVF. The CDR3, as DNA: TGCAGTGCTGGATCGGACTCTACGGTCTTC.

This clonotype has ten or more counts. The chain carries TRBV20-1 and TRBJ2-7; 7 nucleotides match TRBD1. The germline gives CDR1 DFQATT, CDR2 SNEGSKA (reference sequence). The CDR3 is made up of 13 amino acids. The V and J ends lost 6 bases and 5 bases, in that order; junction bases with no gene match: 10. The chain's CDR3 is CSARGKGHNEQYF. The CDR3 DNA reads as TGCAGTGCCAGGGGGAAGGGGCATAACGAGCAGTACTTC.

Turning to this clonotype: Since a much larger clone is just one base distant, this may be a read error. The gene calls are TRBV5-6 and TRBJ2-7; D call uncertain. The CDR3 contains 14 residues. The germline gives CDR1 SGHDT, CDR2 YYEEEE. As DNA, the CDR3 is TGTGCCACCAGCTTCGTTGGCAGTCACTACGAGCAGTACTTC. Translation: CATSFVGSHYEQYF.

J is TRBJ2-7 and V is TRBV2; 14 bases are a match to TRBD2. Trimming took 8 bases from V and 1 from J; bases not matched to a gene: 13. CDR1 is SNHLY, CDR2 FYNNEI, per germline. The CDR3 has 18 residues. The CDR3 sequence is CASCSRLAGGSQSYEQYF. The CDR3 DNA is TGTGCCAGCTGTTCCAGACTAGCGGGAGGGTCACAGTCCTACGAGCAGTACTTC. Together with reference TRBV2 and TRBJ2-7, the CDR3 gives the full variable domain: EPEVTQTPSHQVTQMGQEVILRCVPISNHLYFYWYRQILGQKVEFLVSFYNNEISEKSEIFDDQFSVERPDGSNFTLKIRSTKLEDSAMYFCASCSRLAGGSQSYEQYFGPGTRLTVT.